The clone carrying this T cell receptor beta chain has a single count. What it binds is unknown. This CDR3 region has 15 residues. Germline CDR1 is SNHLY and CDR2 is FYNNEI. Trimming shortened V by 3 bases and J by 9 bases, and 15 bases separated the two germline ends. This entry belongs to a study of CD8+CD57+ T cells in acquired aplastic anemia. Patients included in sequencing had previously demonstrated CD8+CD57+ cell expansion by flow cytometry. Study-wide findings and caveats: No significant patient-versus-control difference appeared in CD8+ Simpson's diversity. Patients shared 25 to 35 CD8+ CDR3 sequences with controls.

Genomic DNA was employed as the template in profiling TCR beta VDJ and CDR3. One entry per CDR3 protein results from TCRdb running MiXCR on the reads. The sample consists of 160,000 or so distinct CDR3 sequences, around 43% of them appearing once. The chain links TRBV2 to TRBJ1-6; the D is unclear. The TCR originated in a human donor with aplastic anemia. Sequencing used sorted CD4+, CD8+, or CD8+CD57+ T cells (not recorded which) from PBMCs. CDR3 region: CASSDVSAKGSPLHF. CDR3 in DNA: TGTGCCAGCAGTGACGTGAGTGCAAAGGGTTCACCCCTCCACTTT.